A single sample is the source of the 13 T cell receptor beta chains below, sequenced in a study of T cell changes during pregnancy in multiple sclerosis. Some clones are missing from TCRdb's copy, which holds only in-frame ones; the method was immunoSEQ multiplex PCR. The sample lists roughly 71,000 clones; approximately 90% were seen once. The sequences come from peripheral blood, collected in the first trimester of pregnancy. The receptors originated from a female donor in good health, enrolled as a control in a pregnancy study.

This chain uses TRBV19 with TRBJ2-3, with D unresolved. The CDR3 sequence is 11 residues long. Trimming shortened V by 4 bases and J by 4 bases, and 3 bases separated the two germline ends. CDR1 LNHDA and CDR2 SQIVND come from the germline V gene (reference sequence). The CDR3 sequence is CASSTADTQYF. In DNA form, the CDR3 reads TGTGCCAGTAGTACAGCAGATACGCAGTATTTT.

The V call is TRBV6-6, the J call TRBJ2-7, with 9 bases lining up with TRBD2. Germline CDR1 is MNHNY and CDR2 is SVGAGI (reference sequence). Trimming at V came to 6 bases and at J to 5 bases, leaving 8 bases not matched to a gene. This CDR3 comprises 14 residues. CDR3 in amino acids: CASSRTSVQNEQYF. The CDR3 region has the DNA TGTGCCAGCAGCCGGACTAGCGTTCAGAACGAGCAGTACTTC.

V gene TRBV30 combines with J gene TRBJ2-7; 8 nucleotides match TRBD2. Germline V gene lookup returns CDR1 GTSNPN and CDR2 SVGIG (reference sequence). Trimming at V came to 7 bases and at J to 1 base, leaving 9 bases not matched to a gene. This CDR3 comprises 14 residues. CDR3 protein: CALNRAGGSYEQYF. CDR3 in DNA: TGTGCCTTGAATAGGGCGGGAGGTTCCTACGAGCAGTACTTC.

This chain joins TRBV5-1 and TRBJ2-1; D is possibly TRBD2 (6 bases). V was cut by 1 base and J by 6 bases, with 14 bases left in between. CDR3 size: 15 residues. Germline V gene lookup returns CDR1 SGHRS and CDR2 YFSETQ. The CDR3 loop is CASSLLAGRANEQFF. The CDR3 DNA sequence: TGCGCCAGCAGCTTGTTGGCGGGGCGGGCCAATGAGCAGTTCTTC.

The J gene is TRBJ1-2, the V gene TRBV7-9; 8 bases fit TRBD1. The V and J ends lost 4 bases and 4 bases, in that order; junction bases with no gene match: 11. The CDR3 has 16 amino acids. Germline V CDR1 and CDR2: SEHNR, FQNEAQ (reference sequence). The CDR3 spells CASSSTGTGGAYGYTF. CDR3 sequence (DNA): TGTGCCAGCAGCTCGACTGGGACAGGAGGCGCCTATGGCTACACCTTC.

The CDR3 DNA is TGTGCCAGCAGCTCCCGAGGAGGCCGGGCAGTGCGGGAGACCCAGTACTTC. Its translation is CASSSRGGRAVRETQYF. The rearrangement uses TRBV13 and TRBJ2-5, with a weak D call TRBD2 (5 bases). Germline values: CDR1 PRHDT, CDR2 FYEKMQ (reference sequence). V was clipped by 4 bases and J by 5 bases, with 23 bases between them. This CDR3 has 17 amino acids.

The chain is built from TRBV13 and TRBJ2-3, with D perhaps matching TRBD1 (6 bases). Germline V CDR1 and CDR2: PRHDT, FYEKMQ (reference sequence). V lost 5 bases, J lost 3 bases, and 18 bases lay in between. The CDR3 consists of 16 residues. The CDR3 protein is CASSQGTSPGTDTQYF. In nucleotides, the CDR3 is TGTGCCAGCAGCCAGGGGACCTCCCCGGGTACAGATACGCAGTATTTT. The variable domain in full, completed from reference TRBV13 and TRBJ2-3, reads AAGVIQSPRHLIKEKRETATLKCYPIPRHDTVYWYQQGPGQDPQFLISFYEKMQSDKGSIPDRFSAQQFSDYHSELNMSSLELGDSALYFCASSQGTSPGTDTQYFGPGTRLTVL.

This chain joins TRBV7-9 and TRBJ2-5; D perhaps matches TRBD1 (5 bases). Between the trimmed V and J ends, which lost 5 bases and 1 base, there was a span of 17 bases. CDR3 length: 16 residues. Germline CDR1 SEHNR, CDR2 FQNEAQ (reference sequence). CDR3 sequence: CASSHNSWQGQETQYF. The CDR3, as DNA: TGTGCCAGCAGCCACAATTCGTGGCAGGGCCAAGAGACCCAGTACTTC.

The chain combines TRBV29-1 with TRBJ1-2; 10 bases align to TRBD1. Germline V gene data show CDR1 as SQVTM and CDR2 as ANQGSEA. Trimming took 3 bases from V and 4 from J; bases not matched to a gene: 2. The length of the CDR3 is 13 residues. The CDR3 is CSVDRTGGYGYTF. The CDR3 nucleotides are TGCAGCGTTGATCGGACAGGGGGCTATGGCTACACCTTC.

CDR3 bases: TGTGCCAGCAGTGACGGGGGACTAGCGGGAGATACGCAGTATTTT. Its translation: CASSDGGLAGDTQYF. The chain couples TRBV6-4 to TRBJ2-3, with 12 bases fitting TRBD2. The CDR3 loop spans 15 amino acids. The germline V gene has CDR1 MRHNA and CDR2 SNTAGT. Losses at the gene ends were 2 bases for V and 5 bases for J; bases not matched to a gene: 2.

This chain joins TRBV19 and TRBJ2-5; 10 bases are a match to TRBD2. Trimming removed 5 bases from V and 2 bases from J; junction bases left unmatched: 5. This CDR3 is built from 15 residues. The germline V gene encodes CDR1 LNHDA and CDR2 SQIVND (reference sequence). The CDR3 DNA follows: TGTGCCAGTAGTTCCCTGACTAGCGGGCAAGAGACCCAGTACTTC. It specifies CASSSLTSGQETQYF.

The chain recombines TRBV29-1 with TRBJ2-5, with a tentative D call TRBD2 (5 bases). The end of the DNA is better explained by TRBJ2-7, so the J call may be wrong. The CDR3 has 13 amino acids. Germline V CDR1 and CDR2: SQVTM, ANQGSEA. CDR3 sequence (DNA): TGCAGCGTTGATCTTCCCGGACTTTACGAGCAGTACTTC. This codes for CSVDLPGLYEQYF.

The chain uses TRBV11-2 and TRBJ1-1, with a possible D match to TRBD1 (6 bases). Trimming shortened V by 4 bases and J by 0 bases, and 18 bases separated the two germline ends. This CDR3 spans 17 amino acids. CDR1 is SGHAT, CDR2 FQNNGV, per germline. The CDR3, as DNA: TGTGCCAGCAGCTCAGGAGTCGGACAGAAGATGAACACTGAAGCTTTCTTT. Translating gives CASSSGVGQKMNTEAFF.